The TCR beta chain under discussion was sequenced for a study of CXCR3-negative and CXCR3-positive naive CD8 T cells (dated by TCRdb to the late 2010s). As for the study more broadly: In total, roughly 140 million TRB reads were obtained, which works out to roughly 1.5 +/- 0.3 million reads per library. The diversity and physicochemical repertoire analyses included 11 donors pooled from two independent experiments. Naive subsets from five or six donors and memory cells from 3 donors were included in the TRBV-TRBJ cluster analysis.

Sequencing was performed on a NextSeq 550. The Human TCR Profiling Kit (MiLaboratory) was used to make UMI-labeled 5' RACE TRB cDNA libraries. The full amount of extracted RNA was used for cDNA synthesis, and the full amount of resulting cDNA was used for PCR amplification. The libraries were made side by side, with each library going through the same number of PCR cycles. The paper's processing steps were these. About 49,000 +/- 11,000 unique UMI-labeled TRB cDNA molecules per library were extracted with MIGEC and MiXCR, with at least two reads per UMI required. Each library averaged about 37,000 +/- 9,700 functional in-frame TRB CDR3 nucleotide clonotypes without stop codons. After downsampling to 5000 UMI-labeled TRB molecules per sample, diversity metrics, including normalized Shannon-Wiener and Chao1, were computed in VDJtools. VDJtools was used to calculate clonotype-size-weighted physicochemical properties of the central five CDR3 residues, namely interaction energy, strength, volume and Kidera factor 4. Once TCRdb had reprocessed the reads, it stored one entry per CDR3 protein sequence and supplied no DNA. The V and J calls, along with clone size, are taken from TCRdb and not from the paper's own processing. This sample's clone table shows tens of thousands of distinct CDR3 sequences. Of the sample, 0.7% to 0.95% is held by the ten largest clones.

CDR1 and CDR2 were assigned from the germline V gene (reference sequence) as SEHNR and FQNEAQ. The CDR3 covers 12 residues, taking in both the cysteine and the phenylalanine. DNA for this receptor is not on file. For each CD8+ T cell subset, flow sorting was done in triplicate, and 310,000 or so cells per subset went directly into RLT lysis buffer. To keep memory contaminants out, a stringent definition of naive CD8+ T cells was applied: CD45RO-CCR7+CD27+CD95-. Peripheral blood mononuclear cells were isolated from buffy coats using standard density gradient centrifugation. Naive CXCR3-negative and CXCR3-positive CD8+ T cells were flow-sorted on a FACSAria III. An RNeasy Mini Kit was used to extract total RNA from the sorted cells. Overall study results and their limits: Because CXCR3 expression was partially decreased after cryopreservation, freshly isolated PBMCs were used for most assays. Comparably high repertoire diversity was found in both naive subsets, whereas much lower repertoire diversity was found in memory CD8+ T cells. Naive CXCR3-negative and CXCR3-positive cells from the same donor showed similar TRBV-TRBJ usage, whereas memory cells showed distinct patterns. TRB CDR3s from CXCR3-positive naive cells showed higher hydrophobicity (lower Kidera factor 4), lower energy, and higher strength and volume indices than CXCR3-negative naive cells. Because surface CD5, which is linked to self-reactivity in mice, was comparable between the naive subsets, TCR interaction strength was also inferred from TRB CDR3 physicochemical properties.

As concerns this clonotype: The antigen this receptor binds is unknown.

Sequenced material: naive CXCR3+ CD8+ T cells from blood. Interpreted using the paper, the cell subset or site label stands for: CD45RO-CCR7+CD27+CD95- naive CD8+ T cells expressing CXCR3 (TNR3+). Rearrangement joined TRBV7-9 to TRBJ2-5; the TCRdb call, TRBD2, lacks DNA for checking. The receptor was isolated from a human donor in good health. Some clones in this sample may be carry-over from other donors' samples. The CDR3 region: CASSPTLQTQYF. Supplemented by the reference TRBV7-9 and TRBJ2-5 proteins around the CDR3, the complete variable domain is DTGVSQNPRHKITKRGQNVTFRCDPISEHNRLYWYRQTLGQGPEFLTYFQNEAQLEKSRLLSDRFSAERPKGSFSTLEIQRTEQGDSAMYLCASSPTLQTQYFGPGTRLLVL.